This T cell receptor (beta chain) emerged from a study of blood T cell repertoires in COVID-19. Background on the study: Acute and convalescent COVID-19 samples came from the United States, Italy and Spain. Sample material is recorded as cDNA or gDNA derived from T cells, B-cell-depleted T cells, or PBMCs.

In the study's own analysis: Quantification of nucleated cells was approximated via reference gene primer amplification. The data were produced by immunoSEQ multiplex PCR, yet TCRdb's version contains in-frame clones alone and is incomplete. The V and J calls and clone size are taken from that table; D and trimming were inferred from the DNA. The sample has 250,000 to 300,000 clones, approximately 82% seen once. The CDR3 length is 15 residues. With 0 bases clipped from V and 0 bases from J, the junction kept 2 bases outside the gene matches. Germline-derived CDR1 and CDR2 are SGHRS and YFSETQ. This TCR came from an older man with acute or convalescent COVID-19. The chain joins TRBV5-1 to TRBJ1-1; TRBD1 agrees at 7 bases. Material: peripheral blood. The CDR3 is CASSLATGVNTEAFF. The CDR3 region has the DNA TGCGCCAGCAGCTTGGCTACAGGGGTGAACACTGAAGCTTTCTTT.